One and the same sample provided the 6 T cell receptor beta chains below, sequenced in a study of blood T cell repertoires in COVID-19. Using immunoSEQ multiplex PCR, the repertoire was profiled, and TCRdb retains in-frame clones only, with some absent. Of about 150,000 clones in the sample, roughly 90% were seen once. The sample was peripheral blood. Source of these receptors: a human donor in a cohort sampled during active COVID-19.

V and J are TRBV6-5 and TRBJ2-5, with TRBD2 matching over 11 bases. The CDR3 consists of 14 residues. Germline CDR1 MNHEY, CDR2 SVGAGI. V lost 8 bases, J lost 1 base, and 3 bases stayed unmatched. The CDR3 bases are TGTGCCAGCTCGACTAGCGGGGTCCAAGAGACCCAGTACTTC. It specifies CASSTSGVQETQYF.

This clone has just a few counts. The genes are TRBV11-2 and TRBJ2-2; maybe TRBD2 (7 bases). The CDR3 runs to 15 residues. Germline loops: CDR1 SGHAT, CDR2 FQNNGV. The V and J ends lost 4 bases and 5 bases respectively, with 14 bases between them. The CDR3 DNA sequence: TGTGCCAGCAGCTCGAGGACTAGGGGGACCGGGGAGCTGTTTTTT. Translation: CASSSRTRGTGELFF.

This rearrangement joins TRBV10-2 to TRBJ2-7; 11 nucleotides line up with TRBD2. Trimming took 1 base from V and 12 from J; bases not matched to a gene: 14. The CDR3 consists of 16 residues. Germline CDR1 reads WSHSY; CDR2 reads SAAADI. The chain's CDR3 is CASSEWTSGSRLRSYF. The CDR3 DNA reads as TGCGCCAGCAGTGAGTGGACTAGCGGGTCCCGCTTGAGATCGTACTTC.

The DNA for the CDR3 is TGTGCCAGCAGCCCCTCTACCTTGGGCACAGATACGCAGTATTTT. Protein sequence: CASSPSTLGTDTQYF. The chain links TRBV9 to TRBJ2-3; D ambiguous. Between the trimmed V and J ends, which lost 4 bases and 1 base, there was a span of 13 bases. The CDR3 length is 15 residues. Germline loops: CDR1 SGDLS, CDR2 YYNGEE. Together with reference TRBV9 and TRBJ2-3, the CDR3 gives the full variable domain: DSGVTQTPKHLITATGQRVTLRCSPRSGDLSVYWYQQSLDQGLQFLIQYYNGEERAKGNILERFSAQQFPDLHSELNLSSLELGDSALYFCASSPSTLGTDTQYFGPGTRLTVL.

CDR3 DNA: TGTGCCAGCAGTCCCGCGGGGTCCGGTAGGGAAAAACTGTTTTTT. Translation gives CASSPAGSGREKLFF. The rearrangement links TRBV28 to TRBJ1-4; D is undetermined. Germline V CDR1 and CDR2: MDHEN, SYDVKM. The CDR3 is made up of 15 amino acids. Trimming pared 5 bases from V and 8 bases from J, leaving 18 bases between.

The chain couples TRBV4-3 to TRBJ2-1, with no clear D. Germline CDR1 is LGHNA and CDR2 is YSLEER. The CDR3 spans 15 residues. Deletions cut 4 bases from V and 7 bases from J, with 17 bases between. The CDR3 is CASSRRPGGLNEQFF. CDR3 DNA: TGCGCCAGCAGCCGGCGGCCGGGTGGGTTAAATGAGCAGTTCTTC.